This paragraph reports one TCR beta chain. Its antigen is undetermined. The CDR3 has 14 residues. Looked up from germline, CDR1 is SGHTA and CDR2 is FQGTGA. V was trimmed by 4 bases and J by 10 bases, leaving 14 bases between them. The record originates from a study of cytomegalovirus exposure and HLA in healthy donors. This PCR relied on a set of 60 Vbeta primers and 13 Jbeta primers. Assay used: immunoSEQ multiplex PCR; TCRdb lists only in-frame clones, some missing. The data show over 100,000 clones, around 74% seen once. Findings and limits, study-wide: As was reported, the classifier diagnosed cytomegalovirus status with high specificity and sensitivity.

The chain joins TRBV7-3 to TRBJ1-6; TRBD1 is a possible D gene (6 bases). The sequence came from a male donor in good health and CMV-seronegative. What was sequenced was PBMCs. CDR3 residues: CASSSGQRGSPLHF. The CDR3, as DNA: TGTGCCAGCAGCTCGGGACAAAGAGGGTCACCCCTCCACTTT.